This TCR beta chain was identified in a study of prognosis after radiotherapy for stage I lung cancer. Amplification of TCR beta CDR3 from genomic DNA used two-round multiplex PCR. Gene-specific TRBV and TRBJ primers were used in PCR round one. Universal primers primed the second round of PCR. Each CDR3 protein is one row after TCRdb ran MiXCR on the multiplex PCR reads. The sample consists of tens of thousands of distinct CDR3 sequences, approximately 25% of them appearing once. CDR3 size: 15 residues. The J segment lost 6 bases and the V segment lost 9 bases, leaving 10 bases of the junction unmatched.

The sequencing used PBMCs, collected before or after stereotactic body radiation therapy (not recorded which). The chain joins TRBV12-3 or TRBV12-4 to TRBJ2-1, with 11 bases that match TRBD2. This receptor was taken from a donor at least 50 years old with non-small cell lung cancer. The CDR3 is CARMLAGGLGNEQFF. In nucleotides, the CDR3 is TGTGCCAGAATGCTAGCGGGGGGTTTGGGCAATGAGCAGTTCTTC.